This is a list of T cell receptor beta chains from one sample in a study of regulatory T cells in long-lasting Graves disease. TCRdb itself ran the multiplex PCR reads through MiXCR, one entry per CDR3 protein. The sample consists of about 470,000 distinct CDR3 sequences, 20% to 25% of them appearing once. Sequences were derived from peripheral blood mononuclear cells (PBMCs), sampled when the disease was refractory, from a patient treated with antithyroid drugs. These TCRs come from a female donor with Graves disease. The CDR3 runs from the conserved cysteine through the conserved F or W. Fields, in order: clone size, D gene, J gene, V gene, CDR3 DNA, CDR3 protein. D genes are given only for firm matches. Clone size, where shown, is once, few, many, or a class for clones that have expanded.

. . TRBJ1-1 TRBV7-9 TGTGCCAGCAGCTTTTCCCCGAACACTGAAGCTTTCTTT CASSFSPNTEAFF
. TRBD1 TRBJ2-5 TRBV4-1 TGCGCCAGCAGCCAATCGGGCGGTTTGGTTGGAACAGGGGCGTCAGAGACCCAGTACTTC CASSQSGGLVGTGASETQYF
. TRBD1 TRBJ1-5 TRBV19 TGTGCCAGTAGTATTTGGGGGACAGGGCCTGATCAGCCCCAGCATTTT CASSIWGTGPDQPQHF
few TRBD2 TRBJ2-7 TRBV11-1 TGTGCCAGCAGCTCGCCGTCTAGCGGGGTTCGGGGGGAGCAGTACTTC CASSSPSSGVRGEQYF
. . TRBJ1-3 TRBV11-2 TGTGCCAGCAGCTACACCGACGGGTCTTATCGTCACTCTGGAAACACCATATATTTT CASSYTDGSYRHSGNTIYF
many TRBD2 TRBJ2-7 TRBV28 TGTGCCAGCAGTTTAATACCTAGCGGGAGTTACGAGCAGTACTTC CASSLIPSGSYEQYF
. . TRBJ2-2 TRBV29-1 TGCAGCGTTAACACAGGGAGTGAGGAGCTGTTTTTT CSVNTGSEELFF
few . TRBJ2-7 TRBV7-2 TGTGCCAGCAGCCGGGCGACAGGCAGCTCCTACGAGCAGTACTTC CASSRATGSSYEQYF
. . TRBJ1-1 TRBV6-2/TRBV6-3 TGTGCCAGCAGTTACCCGCCCGAAGCTTTCTTT CASSYPPEAFF
many TRBD1 TRBJ1-2 TRBV28 TGTGCCAGCAGTTCCCTTGACAGGGGCGACCCGAACTATGGCTACACCTTC CASSSLDRGDPNYGYTF
. . TRBJ1-2 TRBV7-9 TGTGCCAGCGGGGTTGACTATGGCTACACCTTC CASGVDYGYTF
. . TRBJ2-5 TRBV19 TGTGCCAGTAGTATAGGATATCGACCCGACCAAGAGACCCAGTACTTC CASSIGYRPDQETQYF
many . TRBJ2-5 TRBV2 TGTGCCAGCAGCTTAGGCCTCCAAGAGACCCAGTACTTC CASSLGLQETQYF
. . TRBJ2-7 TRBV3-1 TGTGCCAGCAGCCAAGTCGAAGGATGGGTCTACGAGCAGTACTTC CASSQVEGWVYEQYF
many . TRBJ1-5 TRBV12-3/TRBV12-4 TGTGCCAGCAGTCCCCGGGGGATAGGAGGGTTTAGCAATCAGCCCCAGCATTTT CASSPRGIGGFSNQPQHF
. . TRBJ1-4 TRBV5-1 TGCGCCAGCAGCGCGCGCGGGGCAGCGGAAAAACTGTTTTTT CASSARGAAEKLFF
. . TRBJ2-7 TRBV9 TGTGCCAGCAGCGTAGCCCCTGACTACTTGTACGAACAGTACTTC CASSVAPDYLYEQYF
many . TRBJ1-1 TRBV6-1 TGTGCCAGCAGTAGGACCGACACGAGCGCTGAAGCTTTCTTT CASSRTDTSAEAFF
. . TRBJ2-7 TRBV7-9 TGTGCCAGCAGCTTAGCATATAGGGACAAGACCGACGAGCAGTACTTC CASSLAYRDKTDEQYF
many TRBD1 TRBJ2-2 TRBV6-1 TGTGCCACCGGGACAGGGGTGGGCACCGGGGAGCTGTTTTTT CATGTGVGTGELFF
many . TRBJ2-6 TRBV12-3/TRBV12-4 TGTGCCAGCAGTCAACGGGGTCCCCGACGCTCTGGGGCCAACGTCCTGACTTTC CASSQRGPRRSGANVLTF
few TRBD1 TRBJ1-5 TRBV28 TGTGCCAGCAGGGGCTACAGGGGGCAAGGCAATCAGCCCCAGCATTTT CASRGYRGQGNQPQHF
many . TRBJ1-1 TRBV6-1 TGTGCCAGCAGTGAGCAGTGGGGGATGAACACTGAAGCTTTCTTT CASSEQWGMNTEAFF
. . TRBJ2-7 TRBV20-1 TGCAGTGCTACAGGTGGGCGGGACCCCTACGAGCAGTACTTC CSATGGRDPYEQYF
many TRBD1 TRBJ1-1 TRBV10-3 TGTGCCATCAGTGAGCCAACCTCCAGACAGGGGGGTTTGGGCACTGAAGCTTTCTTT CAISEPTSRQGGLGTEAFF
few TRBD2 TRBJ2-5 TRBV10-2 TGCGCCAGCAGTGACCCAGCGGGAGTAGGAGAGACCCAGTACTTC CASSDPAGVGETQYF
many . TRBJ2-7 TRBV7-9 TGTGCCAGCAGCTTAGCGCTATTAGCGGTATCATACGAGCAGTACTTC CASSLALLAVSYEQYF
. . TRBJ1-1 TRBV10-3 TGTGCCATCAGTCTTGACCAGAACACTGAAGCTTTCTTT CAISLDQNTEAFF